Listed here are 19 T cell receptor beta chains from one sample, sequenced in a study of cytomegalovirus exposure and HLA in healthy donors. Use of 60 Vbeta and 13 Jbeta primers characterized the PCR. Clones were read by immunoSEQ multiplex PCR, and TCRdb kept only the in-frame ones, dropping some. The sample's table shows under 200,000 clones. The material sequenced was PBMCs. The receptor source for this set is a woman younger than 30 in good health and CMV-seropositive.

The chain couples TRBV11-2 to TRBJ2-3; D unclear. From germline, CDR1 is SGHAT and CDR2 FQNNGV. The CDR3 consists of 13 residues. Trimming removed 0 bases from V and 3 bases from J, with 4 bases in between. CDR3 protein: CASSLDRTDTQYF. The DNA of the CDR3 is TGTGCCAGCAGCTTAGATCGTACAGATACGCAGTATTTT. Complete variable domain (other parts from reference TRBV11-2 and TRBJ2-3): EAGVAQSPRYKIIEKRQSVAFWCNPISGHATLYWYQQILGQGPKLLIQFQNNGVVDDSQLPKDRFSAERLKGVDSTLKIQPAKLEDSAVYLCASSLDRTDTQYFGPGTRLTVL.

The chain combines TRBV19 with TRBJ2-6, with D maybe TRBD1 (5 bases). CDR1 LNHDA and CDR2 SQIVND come from the germline V gene (reference sequence). The CDR3 consists of 15 residues. Trimming pared 4 bases from V and 2 bases from J, leaving 9 bases between. The CDR3 sequence is CASSTTAAGANVLTF. CDR3 bases: TGTGCCAGTAGTACGACAGCAGCTGGGGCCAACGTCCTGACTTTC.

The chain uses TRBV4-3 and TRBJ2-1; perhaps TRBD1 as D (5 bases). This CDR3 comprises 15 residues. Germline V gives CDR1 LGHNA, CDR2 YSLEER. The germline V and J ends were trimmed by 0 bases and 6 bases, with 12 bases remaining between them. CDR3 amino acids: CASSQEDSFINEQFF. CDR3 DNA: TGCGCCAGCAGCCAAGAAGACAGTTTCATCAATGAGCAGTTCTTC.

The chain joins TRBV4-2 to TRBJ2-1; 7 bases agree with TRBD1. The germline gives CDR1 LGHNA, CDR2 YNFKEQ. J was trimmed by 1 base and V by 0 bases; bases with no gene match: 6. The CDR3 extends over 17 amino acids. The CDR3 DNA sequence: TGTGCCAGCAGCCAAGATGGGACAGTGAGGTCCTACAATGAGCAGTTCTTC. This codes for CASSQDGTVRSYNEQFF.

The CDR3 bases are TGTGCCAGCAGCCCGATAGCGGGGGCGGTCGGGGAGCTGTTTTTT. It specifies CASSPIAGAVGELFF. The chain has TRBV13 and TRBJ2-2, with 9 bases aligning to TRBD2. Germline CDR1 PRHDT, CDR2 FYEKMQ (reference sequence). This CDR3 comprises 15 residues. The J segment lost 7 bases and the V segment lost 5 bases, leaving 8 bases of the junction unmatched.

The rearrangement uses TRBV29-1 and TRBJ1-1, with 7 bases matching TRBD1. Trimming removed 3 bases from V and 6 bases from J; junction bases left unmatched: 7. Germline lookup yields CDR1 SQVTM and CDR2 ANQGSEA. CDR3 size: 13 residues. Here the CDR3 reads CSVETQGEAEAFF. The CDR3 bases are TGCAGCGTTGAGACCCAGGGGGAAGCTGAAGCTTTCTTT.

The rearrangement links TRBV5-5 to TRBJ2-7, with 13 bases identical to TRBD2. V lost 3 bases, J lost 0 bases, and 6 bases stayed unmatched. Germline-derived CDR1 and CDR2 are SGHKS and YYEKEE (reference sequence). There are 17 residues in the CDR3. The DNA of the CDR3 is TGTGCCAGCAGCTACCGACTAGCGGGGGGAAGCTCCTACGAGCAGTACTTC. Translation: CASSYRLAGGSSYEQYF.

This rearrangement joins TRBV7-8 to TRBJ2-7; 9 nucleotides line up with TRBD1. This CDR3 region has 16 residues. V lost 5 bases to trimming and J lost 9 bases; unmatched junction nucleotides: 17. Germline V gives CDR1 SGHVS, CDR2 FQNEAQ. Here the CDR3 DNA reads TGTGCCAGCAGCCCGGAAACCGGGACAGGGTTTCTATGGCAGTACTTC. Amino acids: CASSPETGTGFLWQYF.

About this clone: The identical CDR3 is also encoded by other nucleotide sequences in the sample. V usage is TRBV7-9 and J usage is TRBJ2-7; weak D call: TRBD2 (6 bases). Deletions cut 1 base from V and 2 bases from J, with 9 bases between. This CDR3 has 14 amino acids. Germline V gives CDR1 SEHNR, CDR2 FQNEAQ (reference sequence). CDR3 in DNA: TGTGCCAGCAGCTTAGGCCCGGGGGCCTACGAGCAGTACTTC. It yields the protein CASSLGPGAYEQYF. Filled out from reference TRBV7-9 and TRBJ2-7, the complete variable domain reads DTGVSQNPRHKITKRGQNVTFRCDPISEHNRLYWYRQTLGQGPEFLTYFQNEAQLEKSRLLSDRFSAERPKGSFSTLEIQRTEQGDSAMYLCASSLGPGAYEQYFGPGTRLTVT.

The genes are TRBV2 and TRBJ2-1; 8 nucleotides agree with TRBD1. The J segment lost 4 bases and the V segment lost 1 base, leaving 3 bases of the junction unmatched. This CDR3 is built from 15 residues. Germline lookup yields CDR1 SNHLY and CDR2 FYNNEI. The CDR3 sequence is CASSEGTGTYNEQFF. CDR3 sequence (DNA): TGTGCCAGCAGTGAAGGGACAGGGACATACAATGAGCAGTTCTTC.

The V gene is TRBV4-3, the J gene TRBJ1-3, with 9 bases lining up with TRBD1. The CDR3 loop spans 15 amino acids. The trim removed 5 bases at V and 2 bases at J, leaving 4 bases unmatched. CDR1 LGHNA and CDR2 YSLEER come from the germline V gene. In nucleotides, the CDR3 is TGCGCCAGCAGCGATACAGGGGGCGCTGGAAACACCATATATTTT. Encoded protein: CASSDTGGAGNTIYF.

As concerns this clone: The sample carries other DNA sequences with the same CDR3. The chain uses TRBV7-3 and TRBJ1-5, with D perhaps matching TRBD1 (6 bases). The V end was cut by 3 bases, the J end by 3 bases, with 18 bases between. Germline loops: CDR1 SGHTA, CDR2 FQGTGA. The CDR3 has 17 residues. This CDR3 is CASSLPPDRPYNQPQHF. CDR3 sequence (DNA): TGTGCCAGCAGCTTGCCCCCTGACAGGCCCTACAATCAGCCCCAGCATTTT.

V usage is TRBV7-9 and J usage is TRBJ2-7, with 13 bases identical to TRBD2. Germline CDR1 and CDR2: SEHNR and FQNEAQ (reference sequence). V was pared by 5 bases and J by 3 bases, with 10 bases of the junction left unmatched. The CDR3 is made up of 17 amino acids. The CDR3 coding sequence is TGTGCCAGCAGCCGAATAACCGGGACTAGCGGGATCTACGAGCAGTACTTC. Its translation is CASSRITGTSGIYEQYF.

The chain is built from TRBV6-5 and TRBJ1-4; 8 bases fit TRBD1. Germline loops: CDR1 MNHEY, CDR2 SVGAGI. The CDR3 loop spans 14 amino acids. V shed 6 bases, J shed 7 bases, and the junction held 7 bases outside the gene matches. CDR3 amino acids: CASRPTGASEKLFF. The CDR3 region has the DNA TGTGCCAGCAGGCCGACAGGGGCGAGTGAAAAACTGTTTTTT.

The rearrangement joins TRBV4-1 to TRBJ2-1; tentatively, D is TRBD2 (6 bases). Trimming cost V 1 base and J 8 bases, with 12 bases left between them. This CDR3 has 14 amino acids. Germline V gives CDR1 MGHRA, CDR2 YSYEKL. CDR3 residues: CASSQVTSLDEQFF. In DNA form, the CDR3 reads TGCGCCAGCAGCCAAGTTACTAGCTTAGATGAGCAGTTCTTC.

This chain joins TRBV7-6 and TRBJ2-7, with TRBD2 identical over 9 bases. Germline V gene lookup returns CDR1 SGHVS and CDR2 FNYEAQ. This CDR3 has 16 amino acids. J gave up 0 bases and V 2 bases, and 5 bases lay outside the gene matches. The CDR3 is CASSLYQAGGSYEQYF. CDR3 in DNA: TGTGCCAGCAGCTTATATCAAGCGGGAGGCTCCTACGAGCAGTACTTC.

V and J are TRBV5-1 and TRBJ2-7; tentatively, D is TRBD2 (6 bases). This CDR3 spans 12 amino acids. V was shortened by 3 bases and J by 3 bases, with 7 bases between the two germline ends. The germline gives CDR1 SGHRS, CDR2 YFSETQ. CDR3 in amino acids: CASSSGSYEQYF. The DNA of the CDR3 is TGCGCCAGCAGCTCCGGGAGCTACGAGCAGTACTTC. Complete variable domain (other parts from reference TRBV5-1 and TRBJ2-7): KAGVTQTPRYLIKTRGQQVTLSCSPISGHRSVSWYQQTPGQGLQFLFEYFSETQRNKGNFPGRFSGRQFSNSRSEMNVSTLELGDSALYLCASSSGSYEQYFGPGTRLTVT.

The chain recombines TRBV25-1 with TRBJ1-2; possible D gene TRBD1, 6 bases. Trimming cost V 9 bases and J 8 bases, with 13 bases left between them. CDR3 length: 11 residues. CDR1 is MGHDK, CDR2 SYGVNS, per germline. In DNA, the CDR3 is TGTGCCAGTCGCACAGGGATCGGCTACACCTTC. Its translation: CASRTGIGYTF.

J is TRBJ1-4 and V is TRBV4-3; a weak D match, TRBD1 (6 bases). This CDR3 contains 16 residues. Trimming pared 4 bases from V and 7 bases from J, leaving 19 bases between. CDR1 is LGHNA, CDR2 YSLEER, per germline. CDR3 protein: CASSPIPQGLSEKLFF. CDR3 bases: TGCGCCAGCAGCCCGATCCCACAGGGTCTTAGTGAAAAACTGTTTTTT.